This T cell receptor beta chain was sequenced for a study of blood T cell repertoires in COVID-19. Deletions cut 1 base from V and 6 bases from J, with 22 bases between. The germline CDR1 and CDR2 sequences are LGHDT and YNNKEL (reference sequence). The CDR3 consists of 18 residues. Method: immunoSEQ multiplex PCR; TCRdb's copy keeps in-frame clones and lacks some. The top ten hold around 15% of the sample, which has roughly 220,000 clones, almost 90% seen once. Individuals aged about 18 to 95 years were recruited from roughly 22 US areas. Participant-reported clinical history was the basis for cohort assignment. Contact with a PCR-confirmed or clinician-diagnosed COVID-19 case occurred within 2 weeks of entry.

This TCR came from a man younger than 45 who had been exposed to COVID-19. The sequenced material came from PBMCs or T cells enriched from blood (not recorded which). The genes are TRBV3-1 (or the pseudogene TRBV3-2) and TRBJ2-1, with D possibly TRBD1 on 9 matching bases. In nucleotides, the CDR3 is TGTGCCAGCAGCCAAGCGGGGGGGACAGGGATTTTTTCCAATGAGCAGTTCTTC. Translating it yields CASSQAGGTGIFSNEQFF.